This paragraph reports one T cell receptor (beta chain). It has no known antigen specificity. Per-base qualities were not stored, and no clone one base away is much larger. Trimming takes 3 bases from V and 4 bases from J, and the germline ends sit 11 bases apart. CDR1 and CDR2 are read off the germline V gene as SGHTA and FQGNSA. Taken from cysteine to phenylalanine, the CDR3 has 14 residues. Of all the DNA, just the CDR3 is kept, 42 bases in frame from base 1. This entry belongs to a study of shared clonotypes between healthy human individuals (TCRdb year 2020). For the study in its entirety: Two women and a few men aged 18 to 49 years were included in the cohort. For each donor, three plates each were used for CD4 naive and CD4 memory, two plates were used for CD8 naive, and one plate was used for CD8 memory. To estimate repertoire size and how much clonotypes are shared between individuals, the study performed deep sequencing of blood TCR repertoires from a handful of healthy adults. To increase sequencing depth and limit assay-specific biases, TCR repertoire library preparation and sequencing were carried out by different laboratories using diverse techniques. Between about 0.8 and 9 billion PBMCs per donor were obtained by leukapheresis. What the research found in general, with its limitations: Sharing across several donors was observed for about 4.8% of naive CD4, 3% to 3.5% of naive CD8, 2% to 2.5% of memory CD4, and around 0.4% of memory CD8 clonotypes. Higher generation probabilities were observed for clonotypes shared by all four sorted-subset donors than for non-shared clonotypes. Based on pairwise subsampling, the degree of clonotype sharing among donors was expected to be affected by sequencing depth. Only blood was sampled, and tissue TCR repertoires likely differ from those in blood. Rarefaction of sorted-subset datasets indicated incomplete sequencing despite the large sequencing depth. Because the study included only a small number of donors, the genetic and exposure-history diversity represented was limited. Larger estimated clonotype richness was generally found for naive subsets than for memory subsets.

The donors were healthy, HIV-negative adults who had no recently reported acute infections or vaccinations. All donors were Caucasian adults living in Nashville, Tennessee, USA. CD4+ T cells were enriched through magnetic negative selection, after which naive cells were positively selected on CD45RA and the remaining negative fraction served as the memory subset. After blood collection by leukapheresis, PBMCs were isolated using Ficoll-Histopaque density gradient centrifugation and then cryopreserved in the vapor phase of liquid nitrogen. Purity and quantity of every magnetically sorted T cell population were checked by analytical flow cytometry. Genomic DNA was isolated from every sorted fraction and measured by UV absorbance on a Nanodrop 2000c. Using the deep immunoSEQ assay, multiplex PCR amplified TCR CDR3 regions from genomic DNA. Extracted genomic DNA from each cell subset was spread evenly across all wells of several immunoSEQ 96-well plates, with each plate serving as a replicate. For sorted subsets, each replicate PCR was loaded with approximately 0.2 ug genomic DNA, equivalent to some 31,000 T cell genomes. Purified libraries were quantified with a Qubit 3.0 fluorometer, sized on a Bioanalyzer 2100, and re-quantified with the KAPA Library Quantification kit. A separate single-read 150-cycle Illumina NextSeq 550 flow cell was used to sequence each immunoSEQ 96-well plate. Per the authors' processing: Because only junctional sequences without quality scores were contained in the immunoSEQ output, filtering matching that applied to full-length reads could not be performed. To assign V/J genes and CDR3, sequences were annotated using PyIR, a Python wrapper for IgBLAST v1.9, with IMGT germline references. Reads with weak V/J assignments (E-value above 1e-6), missing CDR3, stop codons, out-of-frame junctions, or ambiguous translated residues were removed. V3J clonotypes were defined as sequences sharing the same inferred V gene, J gene, and CDR3 amino acid sequence. Percentage overlap between repertoires was computed as shared unique clonotypes divided by the size of the smaller repertoire. Three approaches were used to assess repertoire richness: RTK rarefaction, the Chao1 estimator, and Recon v2.1 estimates of unobserved clonotypes. Generation probabilities for all TCRbeta clonotypes obtained by the gDNA method from several donors were computed using OLGA. Entries here come from immuneACCESS through TCRdb and include only in-frame sequences with V and J called. Some clones fail to appear in such tables; in the studies checked, an unresolved V gene covers under half of the shortfall, and the cause of the remainder is unknown. The DNA gave D and trimming, while V, J and clone size come from that table. This sample lists about 1.5 million clones; approximately 97% were detected once. Together, the top ten hold about 1% of the sample.

The receptor chain draws on TRBV7-2 and TRBJ2-3; a tentative D match to TRBD2 spans 7 bases. This sequence originates from a man aged 25 to 45 in good health. Sample: naive CD4+ T cells sorted from blood. The sample's cell subset or site label, in plain terms: CD45RA+ positively selected. DNA sequence: TGTGCCAGCAGCTTGGGAGGGGGTCCAGATACGCAGTATTTT. It is translated as CASSLGGGPDTQYF.